This T cell receptor beta chain was found in a study of shared clonotypes between healthy human individuals. Whole-study context: Donor composition was a couple of women and a few men, aged 18 to 49.

Germline-derived CDR1 and CDR2 are SEHNR and FQNEAQ (reference sequence). The CDR3 contains 14 residues. J was trimmed by 4 bases and V by 2 bases; bases with no gene match: 3. As for this clone: Antigen unknown.

Broader study findings: Among several donors, roughly 5% of naive CD4 clonotypes were found in common. Blood was the only sampled material, and tissue repertoires likely differ.

Researchers divided each subset's genomic DNA evenly across several immunoSEQ plates. Sequenced by immunoSEQ multiplex PCR; TCRdb stores in-frame clones only, minus some. The sample has 300,000 to 400,000 clones, around 79% seen once; the top ten hold 8.5% to 12%. This TCR derives from a man aged 30-40 years in good health. J is TRBJ2-3 and V is TRBV7-9, with TRBD2 matching over 7 bases. The sequencing sample was made of memory CD4+ T cells sorted from blood. Subset reported: CD45RA-negative fraction. CDR3 in amino acids: CASSLRLAADTQYF. The CDR3 DNA sequence: TGTGCCAGCAGCTTAAGACTAGCAGCAGATACGCAGTATTTT.